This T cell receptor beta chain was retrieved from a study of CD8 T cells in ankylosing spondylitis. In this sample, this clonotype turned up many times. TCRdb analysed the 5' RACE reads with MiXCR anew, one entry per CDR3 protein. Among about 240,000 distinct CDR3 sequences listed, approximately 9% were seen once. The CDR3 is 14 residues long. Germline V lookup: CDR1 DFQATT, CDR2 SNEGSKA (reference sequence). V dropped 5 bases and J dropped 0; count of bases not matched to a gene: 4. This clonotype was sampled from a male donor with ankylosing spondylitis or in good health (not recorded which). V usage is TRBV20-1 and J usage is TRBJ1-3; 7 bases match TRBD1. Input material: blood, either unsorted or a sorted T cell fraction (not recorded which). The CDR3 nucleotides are TGCAGTGCTTGGGGACAGAGCTCTGGAAACACCATATATTTT. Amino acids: CSAWGQSSGNTIYF.